This TCR beta chain was identified during a study of identical twins. This clonotype showed up just a few times. The germline V gene encodes CDR1 SGHDT and CDR2 YYEEEE. The V end lost 0 bases, the J end lost 0 bases, and 12 bases lay between the germline ends. This CDR3 spans 16 amino acids. TCRdb used MiXCR to reprocess the 5' RACE reads, holding one entry per CDR3 protein. The sample holds roughly 220,000 distinct CDR3 sequences; under 8.5% are singletons and the top ten take about 15%. The same sample was also studied in work on T cells expressing NK-cell markers.

Sequences were obtained from CD8+ T cells sorted from blood. This TCR was recovered from a woman aged 18-35 years in good health. The chain employs TRBV5-6 and TRBJ1-2; D is perhaps TRBD1 (6 bases). The CDR3 DNA reads TGTGCCAGCAGCTTGGGATTGGGGGCCACTAACTATGGCTACACCTTC. Its protein product is CASSLGLGATNYGYTF.